This T cell receptor (beta chain) was retrieved from a study of CD8 T cells in Susac syndrome. About 0.5 to 1 ug RNA was reverse transcribed with random hexamers. MiXCR was run by TCRdb on the immunoSEQ multiplex PCR reads, yielding one entry per CDR3 protein. The data hold 120,000 or so distinct CDR3 sequences, with about 95% observed a single time. The sequenced target, TCR beta, came from blood CD8+ and CD4+ T cells. While CD8+ and CD4+ T cells were isolated negatively, TEMRA cells were enriched by FACS. Sequenced sample: CD4+ T cells from PBMCs. This receptor was obtained from a human donor in good health.

CDR3 nucleotides: TGTGCCAGCAGGGACACCCTTTGGGATCAGCCCCAGCATTTT. Residues: CASRDTLWDQPQHF. The chain uses TRBV27 and TRBJ1-5; maybe TRBD1 (5 bases). This CDR3 spans 14 amino acids. Germline lookup yields CDR1 MNHEY and CDR2 SMNVEV (reference sequence). V lost 6 bases, J lost 5 bases, and 14 bases lay in between.